This T cell receptor beta chain emerged from a study of blood T cell repertoires in COVID-19. The CDR3 consists of 13 residues. Trimming stripped 5 bases from V and 9 bases from J, with 16 bases between. Germline V gives CDR1 SGHTA, CDR2 FQGNSA. Relative to its sample, this clone is medium-sized. Profiling relied on immunoSEQ multiplex PCR, and the TCRdb table lists in-frame clones only, not all of them. This table has more than 85,000 clones, approximately 80% appearing once. Sample: peripheral blood. The chain employs TRBV7-2 and TRBJ1-1, with D perhaps matching TRBD1 (5 bases). The clonotype comes from a man older than 75 with acute or convalescent COVID-19. The CDR3 DNA is TGTGCCAGCAGCAATACAGGTGCTCTCCAAGCTTTCTTT. Translation: CASSNTGALQAFF.